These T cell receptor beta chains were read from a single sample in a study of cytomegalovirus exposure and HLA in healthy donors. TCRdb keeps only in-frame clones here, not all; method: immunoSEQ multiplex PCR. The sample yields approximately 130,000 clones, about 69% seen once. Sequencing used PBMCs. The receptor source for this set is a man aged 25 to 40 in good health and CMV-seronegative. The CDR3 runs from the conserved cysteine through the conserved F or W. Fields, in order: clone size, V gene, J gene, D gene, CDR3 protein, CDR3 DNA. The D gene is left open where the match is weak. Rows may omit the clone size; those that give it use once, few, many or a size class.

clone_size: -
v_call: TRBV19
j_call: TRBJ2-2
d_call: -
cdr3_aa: CASSISDYFTGELFF
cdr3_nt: TGTGCCAGTAGTATATCCGACTACTTCACCGGGGAGCTGTTTTTT

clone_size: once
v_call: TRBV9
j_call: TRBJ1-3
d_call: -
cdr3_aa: CASSVVAGEGNTIYF
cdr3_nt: TGTGCCAGCAGCGTAGTGGCAGGGGAAGGAAACACCATATATTTT

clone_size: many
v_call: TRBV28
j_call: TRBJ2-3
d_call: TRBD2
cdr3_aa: CASSLGITSGSGDTQYF
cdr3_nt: TGTGCCAGCAGTTTGGGAATTACTAGCGGGAGTGGGGATACGCAGTATTTT

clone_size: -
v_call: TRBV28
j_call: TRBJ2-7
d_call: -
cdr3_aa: CASSWGPSRYEQYF
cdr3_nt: TGTGCCAGCAGTTGGGGGCCGAGTCGATACGAGCAGTACTTC

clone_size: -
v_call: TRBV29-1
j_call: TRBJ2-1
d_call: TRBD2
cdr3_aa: CSVHLAGEGEQFF
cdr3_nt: TGCAGCGTTCATCTAGCGGGAGAAGGTGAGCAGTTCTTC

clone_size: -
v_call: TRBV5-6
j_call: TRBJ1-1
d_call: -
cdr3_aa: CASSLTGNTEAFF
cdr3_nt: TGTGCCAGCAGCTTAACAGGGAACACTGAAGCTTTCTTT

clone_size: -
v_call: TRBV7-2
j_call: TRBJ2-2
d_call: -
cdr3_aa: CASSFPNRNTGELFF
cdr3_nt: TGTGCCAGCAGCTTCCCCAACAGGAACACCGGGGAGCTGTTTTTT

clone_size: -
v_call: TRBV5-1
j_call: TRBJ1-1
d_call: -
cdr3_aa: CASSLARVAEAFF
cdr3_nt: TGCGCCAGCAGCTTGGCCAGGGTAGCTGAAGCTTTCTTT

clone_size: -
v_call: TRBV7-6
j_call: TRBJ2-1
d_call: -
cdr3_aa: CASSLESRGETNEQFF
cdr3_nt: TGTGCCAGCAGCTTAGAATCTAGAGGAGAAACCAATGAGCAGTTCTTC

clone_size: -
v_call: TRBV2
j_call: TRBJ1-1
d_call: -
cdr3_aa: CASRGRAQNTEAFF
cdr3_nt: TGTGCCAGCAGAGGCAGGGCGCAAAACACTGAAGCTTTCTTT

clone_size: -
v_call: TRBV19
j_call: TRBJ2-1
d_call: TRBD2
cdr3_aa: CASSMTSGAPYNEQFF
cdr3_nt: TGTGCCAGTAGTATGACTAGCGGGGCACCCTACAATGAGCAGTTCTTC

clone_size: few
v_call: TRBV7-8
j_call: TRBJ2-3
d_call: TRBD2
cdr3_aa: CASSLTGLAGGPPVNTQYF
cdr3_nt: TGTGCCAGCAGCTTGACCGGACTAGCGGGGGGGCCCCCTGTTAATACGCAGTATTTT

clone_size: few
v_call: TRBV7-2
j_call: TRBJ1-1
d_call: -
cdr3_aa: CASTQGRVNTEAFF
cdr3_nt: TGTGCCAGCACCCAAGGCCGGGTGAACACTGAAGCTTTCTTT

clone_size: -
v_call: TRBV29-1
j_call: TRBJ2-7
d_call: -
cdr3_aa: CSATANYEQYF
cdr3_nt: TGCAGCGCCACAGCAAACTACGAGCAGTACTTC

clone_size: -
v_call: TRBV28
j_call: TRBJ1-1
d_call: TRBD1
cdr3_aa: CASSFRITGVNTEAFF
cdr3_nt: TGTGCCAGCAGTTTCAGGATTACAGGGGTGAACACTGAAGCTTTCTTT

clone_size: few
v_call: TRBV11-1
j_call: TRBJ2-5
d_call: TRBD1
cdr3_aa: CASRGQGDQSQYF
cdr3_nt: TGTGCCAGCAGGGGACAGGGTGACCAATCCCAGTACTTC

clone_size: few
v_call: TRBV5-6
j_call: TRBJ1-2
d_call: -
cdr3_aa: CASSLGAPPNYGYTF
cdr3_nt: TGTGCCAGCAGCTTGGGGGCTCCACCTAACTATGGCTACACCTTC

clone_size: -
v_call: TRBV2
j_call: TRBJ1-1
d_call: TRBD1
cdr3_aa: CASSDLTGGSEAFF
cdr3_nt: TGTGCCAGCAGTGATTTAACAGGGGGTAGTGAAGCTTTCTTT

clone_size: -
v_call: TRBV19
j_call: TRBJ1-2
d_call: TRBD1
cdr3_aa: CASSATGKYPVVYGYTF
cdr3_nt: TGTGCCAGTAGTGCGACAGGGAAGTATCCAGTTGTATATGGCTACACCTTC

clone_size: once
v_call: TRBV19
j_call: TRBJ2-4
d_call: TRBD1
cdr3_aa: CASSLDRGQGFAKNIQYF
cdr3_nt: TGTGCCAGTAGTCTGGACAGGGGGCAAGGTTTCGCCAAAAACATTCAGTACTTC

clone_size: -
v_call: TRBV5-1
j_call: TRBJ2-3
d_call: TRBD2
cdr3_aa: CASSLASGEADTQYF
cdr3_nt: TGCGCCAGCAGCTTGGCTAGCGGAGAGGCAGATACGCAGTATTTT

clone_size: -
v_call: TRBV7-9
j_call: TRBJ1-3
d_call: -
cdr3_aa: CASSLGQYSGNTIYF
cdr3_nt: TGTGCCAGCAGCTTAGGACAGTACTCTGGAAACACCATATATTTT

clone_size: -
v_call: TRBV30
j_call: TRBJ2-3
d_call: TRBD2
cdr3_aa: CAWSVRGFFAGGLTDTQYF
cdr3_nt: TGTGCCTGGAGTGTACGCGGGTTTTTTGCGGGAGGACTAACAGATACGCAGTATTTT

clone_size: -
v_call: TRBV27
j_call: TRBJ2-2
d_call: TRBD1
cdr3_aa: CASSLTDRAGELFF
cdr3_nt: TGTGCCAGCAGTTTAACAGACAGGGCCGGGGAGCTGTTTTTT

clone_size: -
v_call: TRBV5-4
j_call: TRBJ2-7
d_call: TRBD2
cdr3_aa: CASSLELAGGYEQYF
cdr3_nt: TGTGCCAGCAGCTTAGAACTAGCGGGAGGGTACGAGCAGTACTTC

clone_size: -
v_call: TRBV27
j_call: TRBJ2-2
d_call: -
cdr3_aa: CASSLWLGENTGELFF
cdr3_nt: TGTGCCAGCAGTTTATGGTTAGGGGAGAACACCGGGGAGCTGTTTTTT

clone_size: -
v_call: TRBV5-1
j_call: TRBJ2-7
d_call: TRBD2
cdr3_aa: CASSLEPGTSGKYEQYF
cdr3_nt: TGCGCCAGCAGCTTGGAACCCGGGACTAGCGGTAAATACGAGCAGTACTTC

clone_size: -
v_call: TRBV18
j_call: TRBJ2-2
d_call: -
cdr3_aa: CASSPKRQPYTGELFF
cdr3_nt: TGTGCCAGCTCACCAAAAAGACAACCGTACACCGGGGAGCTGTTTTTT

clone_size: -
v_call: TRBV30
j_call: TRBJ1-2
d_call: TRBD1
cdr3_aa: CAWSVRSGTGGPIRNGYTF
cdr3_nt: TGTGCCTGGAGTGTACGTTCCGGGACAGGGGGCCCCATACGTAATGGCTACACCTTC

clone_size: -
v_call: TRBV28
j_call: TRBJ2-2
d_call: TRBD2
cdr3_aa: CASGGLAGSLTGELFF
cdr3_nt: TGTGCCAGCGGGGGACTAGCGGGGTCTCTCACCGGGGAGCTGTTTTTT

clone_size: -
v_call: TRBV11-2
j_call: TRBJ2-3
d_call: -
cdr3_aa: CASSSGGTDTQYF
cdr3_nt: TGTGCCAGCAGCTCAGGGGGGACAGATACGCAGTATTTT

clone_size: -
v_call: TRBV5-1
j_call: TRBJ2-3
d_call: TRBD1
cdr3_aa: CASSYWDSYTDTQYF
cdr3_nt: TGCGCCAGCAGCTACTGGGACAGTTACACAGATACGCAGTATTTT

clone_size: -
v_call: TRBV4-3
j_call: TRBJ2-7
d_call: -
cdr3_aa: CASSQDLTGMDEQYF
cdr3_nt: TGCGCCAGCAGCCAAGATCTTACGGGAATGGACGAGCAGTACTTC

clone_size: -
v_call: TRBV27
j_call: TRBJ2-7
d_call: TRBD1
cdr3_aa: CASRGTGAIPYEQYF
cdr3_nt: TGTGCCAGCAGGGGGACAGGGGCTATCCCCTACGAGCAGTACTTC

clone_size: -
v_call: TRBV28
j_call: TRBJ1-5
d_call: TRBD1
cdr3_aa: CASSQGWTGNQPQHF
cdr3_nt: TGTGCCAGCAGCCAGGGGTGGACAGGAAATCAGCCCCAGCATTTT

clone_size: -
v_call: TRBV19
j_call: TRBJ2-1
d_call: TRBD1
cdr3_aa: CASSITGTGSDEQFF
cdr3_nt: TGTGCCAGTAGTATTACTGGGACAGGGAGTGATGAGCAGTTCTTC

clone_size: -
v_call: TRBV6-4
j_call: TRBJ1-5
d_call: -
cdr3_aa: CASTNDVYGGNQPQHF
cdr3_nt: TGTGCCAGCACCAATGACGTGTACGGGGGCAATCAGCCCCAGCATTTT

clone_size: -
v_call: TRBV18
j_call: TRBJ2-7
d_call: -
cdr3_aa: CASSPNNYEQYF
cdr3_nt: TGTGCCAGCTCACCTAATAACTACGAGCAGTACTTC

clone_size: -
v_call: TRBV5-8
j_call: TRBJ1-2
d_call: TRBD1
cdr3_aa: CASSLGAGTGVPYGYTF
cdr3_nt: TGTGCCAGCAGCTTGGGAGCCGGGACAGGGGTTCCCTATGGCTACACCTTC

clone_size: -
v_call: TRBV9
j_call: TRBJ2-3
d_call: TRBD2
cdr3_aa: CASSASVMASGTDTQYF
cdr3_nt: TGTGCCAGCAGCGCCTCCGTAATGGCTAGCGGGACAGATACGCAGTATTTT

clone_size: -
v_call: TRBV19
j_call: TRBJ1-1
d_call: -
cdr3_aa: CRVGGAFF
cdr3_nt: TGCAGAGTAGGGGGAGCTTTCTTT

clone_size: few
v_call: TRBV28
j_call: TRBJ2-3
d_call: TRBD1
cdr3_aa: CASSLLGGTGLGDTQYF
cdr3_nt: TGTGCCAGCAGTTTATTAGGGGGGACAGGGCTTGGAGATACGCAGTATTTT

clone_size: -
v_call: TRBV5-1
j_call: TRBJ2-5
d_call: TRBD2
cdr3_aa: CASSFGTSGETQYF
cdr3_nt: TGCGCCAGCAGCTTCGGGACTAGCGGGGAGACCCAGTACTTC

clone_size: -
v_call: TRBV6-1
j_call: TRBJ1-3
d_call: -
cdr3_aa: CASSEALITVGRNTIYF
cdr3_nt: TGTGCCAGCAGTGAAGCGCTGATTACGGTTGGGAGGAACACCATATATTTT

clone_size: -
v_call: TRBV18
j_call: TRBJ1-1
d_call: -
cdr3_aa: CASSPRQLNTEAFF
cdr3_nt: TGTGCCAGCTCACCGAGACAGTTGAACACTGAAGCTTTCTTT

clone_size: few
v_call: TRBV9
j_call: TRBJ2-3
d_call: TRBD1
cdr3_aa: CASSVTGGARDTQYF
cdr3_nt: TGTGCCAGCAGCGTTACAGGGGGCGCCCGGGATACGCAGTATTTT

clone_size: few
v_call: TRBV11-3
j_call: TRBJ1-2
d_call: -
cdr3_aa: CASSYRALDGYTF
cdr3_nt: TGTGCCAGCAGCTACAGAGCTCTGGATGGCTACACCTTC

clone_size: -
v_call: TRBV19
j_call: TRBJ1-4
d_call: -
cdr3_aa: CASSITGLPNEKLFF
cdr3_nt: TGTGCCAGTAGTATCACAGGGCTTCCTAATGAAAAACTGTTTTTT

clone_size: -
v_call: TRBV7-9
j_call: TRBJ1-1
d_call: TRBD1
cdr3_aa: CASRGTGGGTEAFF
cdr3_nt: TGTGCCAGCAGAGGAACAGGGGGAGGCACTGAAGCTTTCTTT

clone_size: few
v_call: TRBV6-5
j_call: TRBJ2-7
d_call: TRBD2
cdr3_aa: CASSNLAAGYEQYF
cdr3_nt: TGTGCCAGCAGTAACCTAGCGGCTGGCTACGAGCAGTACTTC

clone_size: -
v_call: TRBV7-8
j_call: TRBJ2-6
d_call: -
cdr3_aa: CASSSISGANVLTF
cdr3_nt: TGTGCCAGCAGCTCTATATCTGGGGCCAACGTCCTGACTTTC

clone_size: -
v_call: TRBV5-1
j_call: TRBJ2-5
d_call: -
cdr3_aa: CASSLIAENQETQYF
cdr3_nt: TGCGCCAGCAGCTTGATAGCGGAAAATCAAGAGACCCAGTACTTC

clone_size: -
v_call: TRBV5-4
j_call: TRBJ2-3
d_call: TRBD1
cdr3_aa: CASSTQGADTQYF
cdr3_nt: TGTGCCAGCAGCACACAGGGGGCGGATACGCAGTATTTT

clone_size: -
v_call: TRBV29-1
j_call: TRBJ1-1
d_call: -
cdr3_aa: CSDERDTEAFF
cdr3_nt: TGCAGCGACGAGAGAGACACTGAAGCTTTCTTT

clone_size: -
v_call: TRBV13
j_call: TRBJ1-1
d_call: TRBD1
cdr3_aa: CASSLARGQGVRAEAFF
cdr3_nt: TGTGCCAGCAGCTTAGCCCGGGGCCAGGGGGTGAGGGCTGAAGCTTTCTTT

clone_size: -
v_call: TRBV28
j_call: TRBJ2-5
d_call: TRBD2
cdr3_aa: CASSLLAGQETQYF
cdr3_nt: TGTGCCAGCAGTTTATTAGCGGGCCAAGAGACCCAGTACTTC

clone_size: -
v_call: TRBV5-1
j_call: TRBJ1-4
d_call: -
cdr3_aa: CASHRATNEKLFF
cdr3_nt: TGCGCCAGCCACAGGGCGACTAATGAAAAACTGTTTTTT

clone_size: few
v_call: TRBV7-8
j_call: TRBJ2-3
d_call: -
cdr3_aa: CASSLADKKYTQYF
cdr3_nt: TGTGCCAGCAGCTTAGCGGACAAGAAATATACGCAGTATTTT

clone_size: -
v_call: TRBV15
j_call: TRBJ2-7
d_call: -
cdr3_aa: CATSRGERVEQYF
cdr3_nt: TGTGCCACCAGCAGAGGGGAGAGGGTCGAGCAGTACTTC